Shown below are 12 T cell receptor beta chains from a single sample sequenced in a study of T cell repertoires in aging, cancer and after chemotherapy. Peripheral blood genomic DNA, not sorted cells or RNA, was the template. A mixed TRB-A/B primer pool amplified rearranged TRB by multiplex touch-down PCR. TCRdb re-analysed the multiplex PCR reads in MiXCR, keeping a single row per CDR3 protein. The table includes roughly 4,000 distinct CDR3 sequences, around 30% detected once. The sequencing sample was made of blood. The source is a human donor with a solid tumor.

The chain recombines TRBV15 with TRBJ2-1; 10 positions match TRBD2. Germline CDR1 LNHNV, CDR2 YYDKDF (reference sequence). This CDR3 contains 21 residues. The V gene end was trimmed by 0 bases and the J gene end by 0 bases; junction bases not matched to a gene: 14. This CDR3 reads CATSRDGWASGGPSSYNEQFF. CDR3 coding DNA: TGTGCCACCAGCAGAGATGGGTGGGCTAGCGGGGGCCCCAGCTCCTACAATGAGCAGTTCTTC.

In this sample, this clonotype is medium-sized. The rearrangement joins TRBV18 to TRBJ2-3; 11 bases match TRBD2. The CDR3 runs 16 residues. The germline V gene encodes CDR1 KGHSH and CDR2 LQKENI. Trimming took 3 bases from V and 1 from J; bases not matched to a gene: 3. The CDR3 is CASSPPTSGGTDTQYF. In nucleotides, the CDR3 is TGTGCCAGCTCACCCCCGACTAGCGGGGGCACAGATACGCAGTATTTT.

By its share, this clonotype is large (0.1 to 1%). This rearrangement joins TRBV29-1 to TRBJ2-3; TRBD1 might be the D (6 bases). Germline V lookup: CDR1 SQVTM, CDR2 ANQGSEA. Trimming took 7 bases from V and 5 from J, leaving 16 bases between them. The CDR3 totals 13 residues. The CDR3 spells CSALGAVGDTQYF. The CDR3 bases are TGCAGCGCGTTGGGGGCAGTAGGAGATACGCAGTATTTT.

This clonotype was seen more than once but under ten times. V gene TRBV7-9 combines with J gene TRBJ2-1; D ambiguous. V lost 4 bases to trimming and J lost 3 bases, with 10 bases between them. The germline gives CDR1 SEHNR, CDR2 FQNEAQ (reference sequence). This CDR3 comprises 14 residues. The CDR3 here is CASSSNRNYNEQFF. DNA of the CDR3: TGTGCCAGCAGCTCCAACCGTAACTACAATGAGCAGTTCTTC.

This clonotype is judged medium-sized (0.01 to 0.1%). CDR3 DNA sequence: TGTGCCAGTAGTATAGATAGCAGGGGGACGGTATCTGGGGCCAACGTCCTGACTTTC. Translating it yields CASSIDSRGTVSGANVLTF. The chain links TRBV19 to TRBJ2-6; TRBD1 aligns across 7 bases. The CDR3 contains 19 residues. CDR1 and CDR2 from the germline V gene are LNHDA and SQIVND (reference sequence). V lost 0 bases and J lost 1; bases outside the gene matches: 9.

About this clonotype: This may stem from a read error, because a much larger clone lies one nucleotide away. J is TRBJ2-3 and V is TRBV6-2 or TRBV6-3; D might be TRBD2 (5 bases). This CDR3 spans 15 amino acids. CDR1 MNHEY and CDR2 SVGEGT come from the germline V gene. CDR3 sequence (DNA): TGTGTCAGCAGTGGACGGCGGGCGAGGGAGGATACGCAGTATTTT. Amino acid sequence: CVSSGRRAREDTQYF.

By share of the sample, this clonotype is medium-sized. This chain uses TRBV15 with TRBJ2-3; 12 bases match TRBD1. V lost 1 base, J lost 7 bases, and 3 bases stayed unmatched. The CDR3 is made up of 15 amino acids. Germline V gene lookup returns CDR1 LNHNV and CDR2 YYDKDF (reference sequence). CDR3 bases: TGTGCCACCAGCAGAGGGGACAGGGGGCAAAATACGCAGTATTTT. Protein product: CATSRGDRGQNTQYF.

This clonotype came up a few times. This sequence joins TRBV18 and TRBJ1-1; TRBD1 matches 9 bases. Germline V gives CDR1 KGHSH, CDR2 LQKENI. This CDR3 region has 15 residues. J was trimmed by 4 bases and V by 3 bases; bases with no gene match: 6. The CDR3 spells CASSPLRDRATEAFF. The CDR3 DNA sequence: TGTGCCAGCTCACCCCTCCGGGACAGGGCCACTGAAGCTTTCTTT.

The V and J genes are TRBV20-1 and TRBJ1-1; D unresolved. The V and J ends lost 3 bases and 3 bases respectively, with 11 bases between them. Germline CDR1 DFQATT, CDR2 SNEGSKA (reference sequence). The CDR3 sequence is 13 residues long. The CDR3 sequence is CSARGHPDTEAFF. The CDR3 DNA reads TGCAGTGCTAGGGGCCACCCGGACACTGAAGCTTTCTTT.

This clonotype was counted a few times. J is TRBJ1-4 and V is TRBV12-3 or TRBV12-4, with 8 bases lining up with TRBD1. The CDR3 runs 14 residues. Losses at the gene ends were 4 bases for V and 10 bases for J; bases not matched to a gene: 8. CDR3 sequence reads: CASSCPDRVRKLFF. In DNA, the CDR3 is TGTGCCAGCAGTTGCCCGGACAGGGTACGAAAACTGTTTTTT.

This clonotype was detected a few times. This sequence joins TRBV24-1 and TRBJ2-2, with 8 bases matching TRBD1. V shed 7 bases, J shed 3 bases, and the junction held 0 bases outside the gene matches. Germline CDR1 and CDR2: KGHDR and SFDVKD. This CDR3 has 13 residues. This CDR3 reads CATRQGDTGELFF. The CDR3 coding sequence is TGTGCCACCAGACAGGGGGACACCGGGGAGCTGTTTTTT.

A remark on this clonotype: A much larger clone differs by one base, so this may be a read error. No conserved phenylalanine or tryptophan ends this CDR3, so it is likely a read error. The chain recombines TRBV18 with TRBJ2-2; D uncertain. The CDR3 spans 13 residues. Per germline, CDR1 KGHSH and CDR2 LQKENI. The V gene lost 1 base and the J gene lost 3 bases, with 3 bases spanning the gap. CDR3 protein: CASSPRYTGELFL. The CDR3 DNA is TGTGCCAGCTCACCACGGTACACCGGGGAGCTGTTTTTG.